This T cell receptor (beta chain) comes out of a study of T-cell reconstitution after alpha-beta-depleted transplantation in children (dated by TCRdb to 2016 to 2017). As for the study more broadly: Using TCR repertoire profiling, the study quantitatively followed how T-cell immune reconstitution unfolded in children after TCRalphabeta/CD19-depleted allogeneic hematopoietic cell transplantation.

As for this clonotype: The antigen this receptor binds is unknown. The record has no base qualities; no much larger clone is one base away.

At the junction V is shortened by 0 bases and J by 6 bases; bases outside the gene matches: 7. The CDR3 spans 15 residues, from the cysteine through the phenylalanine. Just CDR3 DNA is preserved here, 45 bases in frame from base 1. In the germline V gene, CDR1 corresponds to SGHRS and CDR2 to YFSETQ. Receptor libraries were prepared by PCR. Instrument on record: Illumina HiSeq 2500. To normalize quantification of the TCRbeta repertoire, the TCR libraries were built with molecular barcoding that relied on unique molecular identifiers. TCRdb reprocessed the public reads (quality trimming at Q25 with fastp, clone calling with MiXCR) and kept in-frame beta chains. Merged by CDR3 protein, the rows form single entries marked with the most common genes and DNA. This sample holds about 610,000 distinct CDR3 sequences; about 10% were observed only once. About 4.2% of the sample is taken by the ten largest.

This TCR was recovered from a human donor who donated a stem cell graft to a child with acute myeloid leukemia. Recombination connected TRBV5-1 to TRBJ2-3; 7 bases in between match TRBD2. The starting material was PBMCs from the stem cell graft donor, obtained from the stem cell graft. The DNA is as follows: TGCGCCAGCAGCTTGGCTCAGGTACTAGCGGATACGCAGTATTTT. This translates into CASSLAQVLADTQYF.